This entry concerns a single TCR beta chain. Antigen unknown. These data belong to a study of T-cell memory formation after mild COVID-19. Study conclusions and caveats: Shrinking CD4+ clones were chiefly CM and EM; CD8+ ones were chiefly EMRA. CD4+ bias marked clones expanding day 15 to 37, unlike balanced contracting clones. Within pre-infection memory, some responding clones were found, suggesting cross-reactive memory joined.

Trimming pared 0 bases from V and 3 bases from J, leaving 8 bases between. The length of the CDR3 is 13 residues. Germline CDR1 and CDR2: GTSNPN and SVGIG (reference sequence). The TCR alpha and TCR beta cDNA libraries, bearing sample barcodes and UMIs, were generated by 5'RACE using constant-segment primers. TCRdb fed the 5' RACE reads into MiXCR, producing one record per CDR3 protein. The table has about 400,000 distinct CDR3 sequences, about 20% seen once; the top ten hold about a fifth. The sequenced material came from PBMCs or a T cell subset sorted from them (not recorded which). V usage is TRBV30 and J usage is TRBJ1-2; the D is unclear. This TCR was sampled from a man aged 18 to 30 who had mild COVID-19 (a few samples of this study predate the infection). Cell type and time point are not known. This CDR3 reads CAWSVWRDYGYTF. Written as DNA, the CDR3 is TGTGCCTGGAGTGTTTGGAGGGACTATGGCTACACCTTC. The full variable domain, in which reference TRBV30 and TRBJ1-2 provide the parts outside the CDR3, is SQTIHQWPATLVQPVGSPLSLECTVEGTSNPNLYWYRQAAGRGLQLLFYSVGIGQISSEVPQNLSASRPQDRQFILSSKKLLLSDSGFYLCAWSVWRDYGYTFGSGTRLTVV.